Below, 13 T cell receptor beta chains from the same sample are listed, as sequenced in a study of blood T cell repertoires in COVID-19. Libraries were prepared by immunoSEQ multiplex PCR; TCRdb keeps only in-frame clonotypes and omits some of them. Here the sample spans fewer than 150,000 clones, less than 85% being singletons. Sequencing input: peripheral blood. These receptors were obtained from a human donor with acute or convalescent COVID-19. The donor label of this sample is uncertain.

The chain recombines TRBV30 with TRBJ2-7; 7 nucleotides align to TRBD2. The CDR3 covers 14 residues. Germline V lookup: CDR1 GTSNPN, CDR2 SVGIG (reference sequence). V was clipped by 0 bases and J by 4 bases; unmatched bases: 6. The CDR3 DNA follows: TGTGCCTGGAGTGTAAACAGCGGGGCTTACGAGCAGTACTTC. As protein: CAWSVNSGAYEQYF.

This clone was observed once. This sequence joins TRBV30 and TRBJ2-1; 7 nucleotides match TRBD1. V lost 1 base, J lost 0 bases, and 12 bases stayed unmatched. The germline gives CDR1 GTSNPN, CDR2 SVGIG (reference sequence). The CDR3 spans 18 residues. This CDR3 reads CAWSGGSRDSDSYNEQFF. CDR3 bases: TGTGCCTGGAGTGGTGGGTCCCGGGACAGTGACTCCTACAATGAGCAGTTCTTC.

The chain recombines TRBV12-5 with TRBJ2-1; 9 bases fit TRBD2. Germline V gene data show CDR1 as LGHNT and CDR2 as FRNRAP. J lost 7 bases, V lost 7 bases, and 11 bases had no gene match. The CDR3 contains 15 residues. CDR3 sequence reads: CASAPPGLAGNEQFF. CDR3 sequence (DNA): TGTGCTAGTGCCCCCCCGGGACTAGCAGGGAATGAGCAGTTCTTC.

The rearrangement joins TRBV5-4 to TRBJ2-3, with 10 nucleotides matching TRBD1. Germline V CDR1 and CDR2: SGHNT, YYREEE (reference sequence). V shed 10 bases, J shed 5 bases, and the junction held 10 bases outside the gene matches. The CDR3 extends over 14 amino acids. CDR3 nucleotide sequence: TGTGCCCTTAGACGGGACAGGGGAGAAGATACGCAGTATTTT. Translation gives CALRRDRGEDTQYF.

This chain links TRBV11-3 with TRBJ2-2; TRBD2 might be the D (6 bases). V lost 3 bases and J 6 bases, leaving 17 bases between the germline ends. The CDR3 covers 16 residues. The germline gives CDR1 SGHNT, CDR2 YENEEA. The CDR3 DNA reads TGTGCCAGCAGCTTGGGGGGACTCCGAGGGTCCGGGGAGCTGTTTTTT. Its protein product is CASSLGGLRGSGELFF.

The V and J genes are TRBV15 and TRBJ1-2; D is unresolved. The CDR3 is 12 amino acids. Germline CDR1 reads LNHNV; CDR2 reads YYDKDF (reference sequence). V was shortened by 8 bases and J by 4 bases, with 11 bases between the two germline ends. CDR3 bases: TGTGCCACCCGCGGGCTGCCCTATGGCTACACCTTC. The encoded protein is CATRGLPYGYTF.

V usage is TRBV5-1 and J usage is TRBJ1-6; a weak D match, TRBD1 (6 bases). Per germline, CDR1 SGHRS and CDR2 YFSETQ. Trimming cost V 2 bases and J 4 bases, with 10 bases left between them. The CDR3 spans 15 residues. In DNA form, the CDR3 reads TGCGCCAGCAGCTTTCAGGGGCCATATAATTCACCCCTCCACTTT. Amino acid sequence: CASSFQGPYNSPLHF. The variable domain in full, completed from reference TRBV5-1 and TRBJ1-6, reads KAGVTQTPRYLIKTRGQQVTLSCSPISGHRSVSWYQQTPGQGLQFLFEYFSETQRNKGNFPGRFSGRQFSNSRSEMNVSTLELGDSALYLCASSFQGPYNSPLHFGNGTRLTVT.

The chain recombines TRBV7-9 with TRBJ1-2; 9 nucleotides match TRBD1. The V and J ends lost 7 bases and 8 bases, in that order; junction bases with no gene match: 11. The CDR3 contains 14 residues. Germline lookup yields CDR1 SEHNR and CDR2 FQNEAQ (reference sequence). The DNA of the CDR3 is TGTGCCAGCACTCTACAGGGGGCATTTGGGGGCTACACCTTC. This gives the protein CASTLQGAFGGYTF.

The genes are TRBV30 and TRBJ1-3; a possible D gene is TRBD1 (5 bases). Germline V CDR1 and CDR2: GTSNPN, SVGIG (reference sequence). The CDR3 sequence is 14 residues long. Trimming cost V 0 bases and J 4 bases, with 10 bases left between them. In DNA form, the CDR3 reads TGTGCCTGGAGTGTAACGACAGCAGGAAACACCATATATTTT. This codes for CAWSVTTAGNTIYF.

This clone was detected only a few times. This chain links TRBV6-1 with TRBJ2-7; 8 bases match TRBD1. Per germline, CDR1 MNHNS and CDR2 SASEGT. V shed 2 bases, J shed 4 bases, and the junction held 10 bases outside the gene matches. The length of the CDR3 is 16 residues. CDR3 loop: CASSERETGARYEQYF. Here the CDR3 DNA reads TGTGCCAGCAGTGAAAGGGAGACAGGGGCCAGGTACGAGCAGTACTTC.

This clone is a singleton in its sample. This chain connects TRBV2 to TRBJ2-1; 7 positions agree with TRBD2. The CDR3 totals 18 residues. In germline, CDR1 is SNHLY, CDR2 FYNNEI. V was clipped by 10 bases and J by 5 bases; unmatched bases: 23. CDR3 in amino acids: CATTPGGRSLFYHNEQFF. Written as DNA, the CDR3 is TGTGCCACTACCCCGGGGGGACGATCCCTTTTCTATCACAATGAGCAGTTCTTC.

The V gene is TRBV5-1, the J gene TRBJ2-7, with D possibly being TRBD2 (5 bases). The V end lost 5 bases, the J end lost 3 bases, and 9 bases lay between the germline ends. This CDR3 contains 12 residues. From germline, CDR1 is SGHRS and CDR2 YFSETQ. The CDR3 nucleotides read TGCGCCAGCAGGACCGGGAACTACGAGCAGTACTTC. This translates into CASRTGNYEQYF.

This clone has only a few counts. The chain uses TRBV5-6 and TRBJ1-3; D is undetermined. The CDR3 spans 14 residues. In germline, CDR1 is SGHDT, CDR2 YYEEEE. V was pared by 6 bases and J by 4 bases, with 14 bases between. CDR3 protein: CASTPAGRGNTIYF. In nucleotides, the CDR3 is TGTGCCAGCACCCCCGCTGGGAGGGGAAACACCATATATTTT.